One and the same sample provided the 21 T cell receptor beta chains below, sequenced in a study of blood T cell repertoires in COVID-19. The method was immunoSEQ multiplex PCR; TCRdb's version includes in-frame clones alone and lacks a portion of them. Of approximately 80,000 clones listed, about 78% are singletons. Sequenced sample: peripheral blood. These TCRs come from a human donor in a cohort sampled during active COVID-19.

The rearrangement joins TRBV7-9 to TRBJ1-2, with D possibly matching TRBD1 (6 bases). This CDR3 region has 13 residues. Germline CDR1 reads SEHNR; CDR2 reads FQNEAQ (reference sequence). Trimming left V 5 bases short and J 3 bases short, with 10 bases between. Written as DNA, the CDR3 is TGTGCCAGCAGCGAAGGGGGTGACTATGGCTACACCTTC. Translated, it gives CASSEGGDYGYTF. Full variable domain (remainder filled in from reference TRBV7-9 and TRBJ1-2): DTGVSQNPRHKITKRGQNVTFRCDPISEHNRLYWYRQTLGQGPEFLTYFQNEAQLEKSRLLSDRFSAERPKGSFSTLEIQRTEQGDSAMYLCASSEGGDYGYTFGSGTRLTVV.

The rearrangement links TRBV7-9 to TRBJ2-1; 11 positions agree with TRBD2. CDR3 size: 15 residues. The germline gives CDR1 SEHNR, CDR2 FQNEAQ (reference sequence). Trimming took 2 bases from V and 7 from J; bases not matched to a gene: 4. CDR3 bases: TGTGCCAGCAGCTTAACGCTAGCGGGGGGTAATGAGCAGTTCTTC. It is translated as CASSLTLAGGNEQFF.

The V gene is TRBV3-1 (or the pseudogene TRBV3-2), the J gene TRBJ1-1; D not certain. Germline V gene lookup returns CDR1 LGHDT and CDR2 YNNKEL (reference sequence). The CDR3 covers 14 residues. Trimming took 1 base from V and 0 from J, leaving 6 bases between them. CDR3 loop: CASSQVGVNTEAFF. The CDR3 nucleotides read TGTGCCAGCAGCCAAGTCGGAGTGAACACTGAAGCTTTCTTT.

CDR3 sequence reads: CASSDHRLGLVYGYTF. The CDR3 DNA sequence: TGTGCCAGCAGTGACCATAGACTGGGTCTTGTCTATGGCTACACCTTC. The V gene is TRBV25-1, the J gene TRBJ1-2; the D is unclear. The ends were cut back, 3 bases at V and 4 bases at J, with 18 bases in the middle. CDR1 is MGHDK and CDR2 is SYGVNS in the germline V gene. The CDR3 is 16 residues long.

The V call is TRBV28, the J call TRBJ2-7; the D gene is possibly TRBD1 (6 bases). CDR1 MDHEN and CDR2 SYDVKM come from the germline V gene. Trimming cost V 6 bases and J 4 bases, with 13 bases left between them. The CDR3 is made up of 13 amino acids. The CDR3 DNA reads as TGTGCCAGCAGCCCCTCGGACAGATACGAGCAGTACGTC. It is translated as CASSPSDRYEQYV.

The genes are TRBV10-3 and TRBJ2-1; D is unclear. Trimming cost V 10 bases and J 0 bases, with 10 bases left between them. CDR1 and CDR2 from the germline V gene are ENHRY and SYGVKD. The length of the CDR3 is 13 residues. CDR3 DNA sequence: TGTGCCACGACTGCCTTCTCCTACAATGAGCAGTTCTTC. It translates to CATTAFSYNEQFF.

This clone was observed a few times. The V gene is TRBV7-9, the J gene TRBJ1-1, with a weak D call TRBD1 (6 bases). Trimming pared 5 bases from V and 3 bases from J, leaving 10 bases between. CDR1 SEHNR and CDR2 FQNEAQ come from the germline V gene (reference sequence). The CDR3 is 13 residues long. The CDR3 DNA reads as TGTGCCAGCAGCCCGGACAGCCACACTGAAGCTTTCTTT. Its protein product is CASSPDSHTEAFF. Based on the CDR3 plus reference TRBV7-9 and TRBJ1-1, the full variable domain is DTGVSQNPRHKITKRGQNVTFRCDPISEHNRLYWYRQTLGQGPEFLTYFQNEAQLEKSRLLSDRFSAERPKGSFSTLEIQRTEQGDSAMYLCASSPDSHTEAFFGQGTRLTVV.

J is TRBJ2-3 and V is TRBV21-1; the table's TRBD2 call for D was not verified on the DNA. TRBV21-1 is given as a pseudogene. The CDR3 consists of 15 residues. This CDR3 is CASSKALRGTDTQYF. CDR3 sequence (DNA): TGTGCCAGCAGCAAAGCGCTTCGCGGCACAGATACGCAGTATTTT.

This chain joins TRBV7-2 and TRBJ1-5; 7 bases match TRBD1. Germline V lookup: CDR1 SGHTA, CDR2 FQGNSA. Trimming at V came to 5 bases and at J to 3 bases, leaving 7 bases not matched to a gene. The CDR3 is 15 residues long. The CDR3 sequence is CASSARQGSNQPQHF. The CDR3 DNA sequence: TGTGCCAGCAGCGCCCGACAGGGATCCAATCAGCCCCAGCATTTT.

This clone turned up a few times. The rearrangement links TRBV10-2 to TRBJ1-6; D remains ambiguous. The germline gives CDR1 WSHSY, CDR2 SAAADI. CDR3 size: 14 residues. V dropped 0 bases and J dropped 7 bases, with 7 bases sitting between them. As DNA, the CDR3 is TGCGCCAGCAGTGAGTCGCTAGGAAATTCACCCCTCCACTTT. Translating it yields CASSESLGNSPLHF.

The chain recombines TRBV9 with TRBJ2-1; D not certain. The germline V gene has CDR1 SGDLS and CDR2 YYNGEE. This CDR3 has 14 residues. V was pared by 0 bases and J by 4 bases, with 8 bases between. The CDR3, as DNA: TGTGCCAGCAGCGTAGTTGCGGAATACAATGAGCAGTTCTTC. This sequence encodes CASSVVAEYNEQFF. The whole variable domain, remainder taken from reference TRBV9 and TRBJ2-1, is DSGVTQTPKHLITATGQRVTLRCSPRSGDLSVYWYQQSLDQGLQFLIQYYNGEERAKGNILERFSAQQFPDLHSELNLSSLELGDSALYFCASSVVAEYNEQFFGPGTRLTVL.

V gene TRBV28 combines with J gene TRBJ2-6; 10 nucleotides agree with TRBD1. The junction had 7 bases not matched to a gene; V was cut back by 5 bases and J by 0 bases. Germline V CDR1 and CDR2: MDHEN, SYDVKM. This CDR3 has 18 amino acids. Here the CDR3 reads CASSTGQGGDSGANVLTF. The CDR3, as DNA: TGTGCCAGCAGTACCGGACAGGGGGGCGACTCTGGGGCCAACGTCCTGACTTTC.

V usage is TRBV6-5 and J usage is TRBJ2-2; 7 bases match TRBD2. CDR1 and CDR2 from the germline V gene are MNHEY and SVGAGI. The CDR3 is made up of 15 amino acids. With V trimmed by 6 bases and J by 2 bases, 6 bases remained unmatched. As DNA, the CDR3 is TGTGCCAGCAGACGGGGGGTCCCTAACACCGGGGAGCTGTTTTTT. Its translation: CASRRGVPNTGELFF.

This chain joins TRBV7-9 and TRBJ1-2; D is unclear. This CDR3 region has 16 residues. CDR1 is SEHNR, CDR2 FQNEAQ, per germline (reference sequence). V was clipped by 4 bases and J by 0 bases, with 15 bases between them. The CDR3 sequence is CASSSGSSESNYGYTF. The CDR3 DNA is TGTGCCAGCAGCTCCGGGTCCTCGGAATCTAACTATGGCTACACCTTC.

The chain is built from TRBV28 and TRBJ2-7, with 7 bases aligning to TRBD1. The CDR3 extends over 14 amino acids. V lost 2 bases, J lost 5 bases, and 6 bases stayed unmatched. Looked up from germline, CDR1 is MDHEN and CDR2 is SYDVKM. CDR3 bases: TGTGCCAGCAGTTTAGAGGACAGGTTAAACGAGCAGTACTTC. Its translation: CASSLEDRLNEQYF.

This clone was counted a few times. The chain employs TRBV4-1 and TRBJ1-5; 7 nucleotides agree with TRBD1. The CDR3 has 17 amino acids. Germline CDR1 and CDR2: MGHRA and YSYEKL. V was pared by 0 bases and J by 3 bases, with 8 bases of the junction left unmatched. CDR3 coding DNA: TGCGCCAGCAGCCAAGAATTAACAGGGGACGACAATCAGCCCCAGCATTTT. Residues: CASSQELTGDDNQPQHF.

This clone was detected ten times or more. The CDR3 region is CASSQGTGYQPQHF. The CDR3 coding sequence is TGTGCCAGCAGTCAAGGGACAGGGTATCAGCCCCAGCATTTT. V and J are TRBV27 and TRBJ1-5; 9 bases are shared with TRBD1. This CDR3 region has 14 residues. Germline trimming cut 5 bases from V and 5 bases from J; bases unmatched to any gene: 4. CDR1 MNHEY and CDR2 SMNVEV come from the germline V gene (reference sequence).

The chain is built from TRBV28 and TRBJ2-3; the match to TRBD1 covers 7 bases. CDR1 and CDR2 (germline): MDHEN, SYDVKM. The CDR3 sequence is 13 residues long. With 7 bases clipped from V and 2 bases from J, the junction kept 3 bases outside the gene matches. CDR3 residues: CASIRGPTDTQYF. DNA of the CDR3: TGTGCCAGCATAAGGGGGCCCACAGATACGCAGTATTTT.

This clone was seen a few times. This sequence joins TRBV18 and TRBJ2-1; 13 positions agree with TRBD2. The CDR3 length is 15 residues. V shed 6 bases, J shed 4 bases, and the junction held 3 bases outside the gene matches. The germline V gene has CDR1 KGHSH and CDR2 LQKENI. CDR3 protein: CASSPTSGGYNEQFF. The CDR3 DNA reads TGTGCCAGCTCCCCGACTAGCGGGGGGTACAATGAGCAGTTCTTC.

The rearrangement joins TRBV6-5 to TRBJ1-5; D perhaps matches TRBD1 (5 bases). The ends were cut back, 2 bases at V and 7 bases at J, with 12 bases in the middle. This CDR3 region has 14 residues. In germline, CDR1 is MNHEY, CDR2 SVGAGI. The CDR3 DNA reads TGTGCCAGCAGTTACGGGGGGATGGGACAGCCCCAGCATTTT. It codes for CASSYGGMGQPQHF.

The gene calls are TRBV7-3 and TRBJ2-2, with 10 bases matching TRBD1. Germline-derived CDR1 and CDR2 are SGHTA and FQGTGA. The CDR3 length is 17 residues. V lost 5 bases to trimming and J lost 5 bases; unmatched junction nucleotides: 11. Here the CDR3 reads CASSPRLTGGRTGELFF. DNA for the CDR3: TGTGCCAGCAGCCCGCGTTTGACAGGGGGCCGAACCGGGGAGCTGTTTTTT.